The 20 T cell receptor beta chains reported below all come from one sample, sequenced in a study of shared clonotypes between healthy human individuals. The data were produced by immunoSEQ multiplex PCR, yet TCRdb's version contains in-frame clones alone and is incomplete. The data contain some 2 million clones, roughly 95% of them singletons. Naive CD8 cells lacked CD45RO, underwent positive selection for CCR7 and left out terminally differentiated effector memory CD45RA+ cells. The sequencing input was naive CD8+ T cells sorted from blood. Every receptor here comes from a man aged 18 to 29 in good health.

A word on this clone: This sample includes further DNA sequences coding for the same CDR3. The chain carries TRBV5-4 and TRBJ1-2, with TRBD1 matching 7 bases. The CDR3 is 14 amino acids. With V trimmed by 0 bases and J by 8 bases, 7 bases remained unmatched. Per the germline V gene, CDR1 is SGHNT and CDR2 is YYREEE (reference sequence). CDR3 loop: CASSLAGGGYGYTF. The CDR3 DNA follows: TGTGCCAGCAGCTTGGCAGGGGGAGGATACGGCTACACCTTC.

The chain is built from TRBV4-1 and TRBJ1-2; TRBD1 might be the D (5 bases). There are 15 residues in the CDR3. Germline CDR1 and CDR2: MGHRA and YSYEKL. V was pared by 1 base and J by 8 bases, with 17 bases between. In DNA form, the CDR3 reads TGCGCCAGCAGCCAAGCCCCGGGGCCGGAGTACGGCTACACCTTC. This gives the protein CASSQAPGPEYGYTF.

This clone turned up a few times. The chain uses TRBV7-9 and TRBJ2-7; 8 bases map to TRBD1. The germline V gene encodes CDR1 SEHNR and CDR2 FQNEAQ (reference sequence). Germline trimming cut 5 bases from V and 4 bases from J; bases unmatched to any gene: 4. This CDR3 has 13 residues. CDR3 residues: CASSDRDRYEQYF. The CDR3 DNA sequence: TGTGCCAGCAGCGACAGGGACAGGTACGAGCAGTACTTC.

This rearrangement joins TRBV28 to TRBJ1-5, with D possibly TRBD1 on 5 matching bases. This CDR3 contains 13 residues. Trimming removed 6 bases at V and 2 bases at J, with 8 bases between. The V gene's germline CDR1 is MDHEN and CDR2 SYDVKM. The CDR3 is CASRPRGNQPQHF. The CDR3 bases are TGTGCCAGCAGGCCCAGGGGCAATCAGCCCCAGCATTTT.

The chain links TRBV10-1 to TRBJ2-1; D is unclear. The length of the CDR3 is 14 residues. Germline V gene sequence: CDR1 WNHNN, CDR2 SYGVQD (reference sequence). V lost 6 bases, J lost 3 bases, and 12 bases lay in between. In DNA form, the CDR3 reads TGCGCCAGCAGCCTGGGGTGGGACTACAATGAGCAGTTCTTC. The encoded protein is CASSLGWDYNEQFF.

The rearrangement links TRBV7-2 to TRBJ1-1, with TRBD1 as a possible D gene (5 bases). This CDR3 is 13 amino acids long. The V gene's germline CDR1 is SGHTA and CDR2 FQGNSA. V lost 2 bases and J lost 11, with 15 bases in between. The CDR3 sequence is CASSLNRGTEAFF. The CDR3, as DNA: TGTGCCAGCAGCTTAAACAGAGGGACCGAGGCTTTCTTT. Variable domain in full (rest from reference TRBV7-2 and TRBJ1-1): GAGVSQSPSNKVTEKGKDVELRCDPISGHTALYWYRQSLGQGLEFLIYFQGNSAPDKSGLPSDRFSAERTGGSVSTLTIQRTQQEDSAVYLCASSLNRGTEAFFGQGTRLTVV.

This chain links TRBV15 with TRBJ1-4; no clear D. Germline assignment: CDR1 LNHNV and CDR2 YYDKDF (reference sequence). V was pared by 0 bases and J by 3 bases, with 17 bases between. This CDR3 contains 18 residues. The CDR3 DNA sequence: TGTGCCACCAGCAGAGAAATCCGGGAGGCCGTGGCTAATGAAAAACTGTTTTTT. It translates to CATSREIREAVANEKLFF.

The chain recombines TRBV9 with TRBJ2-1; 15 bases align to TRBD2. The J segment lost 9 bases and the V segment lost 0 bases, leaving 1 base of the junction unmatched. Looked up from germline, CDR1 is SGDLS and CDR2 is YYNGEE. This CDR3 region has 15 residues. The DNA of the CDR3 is TGTGCCAGCAGCGTAGAGGGACTAGCGGGAGGTGAGCAGTTCTTC. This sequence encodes CASSVEGLAGGEQFF.

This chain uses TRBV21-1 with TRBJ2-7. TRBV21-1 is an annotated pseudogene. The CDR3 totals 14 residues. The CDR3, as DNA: TGTGCCAGCAGCTTAGTTTTCGGGCGTTACGAGCAGTACTTC. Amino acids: CASSLVFGRYEQYF.

This CDR3 is CASSPRRIYEQFF. The CDR3 region has the DNA TGTGCCAGCAGTCCCCGGAGGATCTATGAGCAGTTCTTC. The genes are TRBV28 and TRBJ2-1; maybe TRBD2 (5 bases). Trimming pared 5 bases from V and 8 bases from J, leaving 13 bases between. The CDR3 runs 13 residues. From germline, CDR1 is MDHEN and CDR2 SYDVKM. Variable domain in full (rest from reference TRBV28 and TRBJ2-1): DVKVTQSSRYLVKRTGEKVFLECVQDMDHENMFWYRQDPGLGLRLIYFSYDVKMKEKGDIPEGYSVSREKKERFSLILESASTNQTSMYLCASSPRRIYEQFFGPGTRLTVL.

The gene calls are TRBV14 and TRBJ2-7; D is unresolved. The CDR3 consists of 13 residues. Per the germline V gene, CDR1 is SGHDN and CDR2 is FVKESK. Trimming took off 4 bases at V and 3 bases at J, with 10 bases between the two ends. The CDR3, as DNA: TGTGCCAGCAGCCTCCAGGCTAACTACGAGCAGTACTTC. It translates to CASSLQANYEQYF.

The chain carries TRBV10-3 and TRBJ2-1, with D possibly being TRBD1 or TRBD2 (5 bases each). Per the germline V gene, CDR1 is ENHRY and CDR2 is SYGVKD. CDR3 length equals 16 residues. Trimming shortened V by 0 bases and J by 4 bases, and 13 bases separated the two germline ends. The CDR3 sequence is CAISESAARGYNEQFF. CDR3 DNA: TGTGCCATCAGTGAGTCGGCAGCGAGGGGTTACAATGAGCAGTTCTTC.

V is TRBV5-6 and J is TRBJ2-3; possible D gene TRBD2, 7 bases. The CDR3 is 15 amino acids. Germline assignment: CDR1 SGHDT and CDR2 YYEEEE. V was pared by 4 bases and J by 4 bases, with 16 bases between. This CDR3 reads CASSPRGGASDTQYF. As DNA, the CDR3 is TGTGCCAGCAGCCCTAGGGGGGGGGCCTCAGATACGCAGTATTTT.

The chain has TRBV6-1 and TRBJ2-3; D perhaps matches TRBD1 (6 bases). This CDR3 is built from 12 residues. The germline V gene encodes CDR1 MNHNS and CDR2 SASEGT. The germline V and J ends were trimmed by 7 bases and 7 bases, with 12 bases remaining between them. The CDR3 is CASIIQGYTQYF. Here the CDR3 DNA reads TGTGCCAGCATTATACAGGGATATACGCAGTATTTT.

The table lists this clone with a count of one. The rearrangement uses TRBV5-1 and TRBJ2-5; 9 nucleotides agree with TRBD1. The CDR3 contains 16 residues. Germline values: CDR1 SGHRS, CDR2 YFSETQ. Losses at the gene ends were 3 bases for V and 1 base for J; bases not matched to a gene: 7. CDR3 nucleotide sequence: TGCGCCAGCAGCTGGACAGGGGACCCTATCCAAGAGACCCAGTACTTC. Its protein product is CASSWTGDPIQETQYF.

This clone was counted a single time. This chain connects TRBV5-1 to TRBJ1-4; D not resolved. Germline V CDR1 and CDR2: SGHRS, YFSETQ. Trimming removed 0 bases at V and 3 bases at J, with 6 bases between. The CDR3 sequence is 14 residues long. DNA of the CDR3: TGCGCCAGCAGCTTGGAAAGTCCTAATGAAAAACTGTTTTTT. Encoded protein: CASSLESPNEKLFF. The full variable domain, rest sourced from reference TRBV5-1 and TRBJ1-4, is KAGVTQTPRYLIKTRGQQVTLSCSPISGHRSVSWYQQTPGQGLQFLFEYFSETQRNKGNFPGRFSGRQFSNSRSEMNVSTLELGDSALYLCASSLESPNEKLFFGSGTQLSVL.

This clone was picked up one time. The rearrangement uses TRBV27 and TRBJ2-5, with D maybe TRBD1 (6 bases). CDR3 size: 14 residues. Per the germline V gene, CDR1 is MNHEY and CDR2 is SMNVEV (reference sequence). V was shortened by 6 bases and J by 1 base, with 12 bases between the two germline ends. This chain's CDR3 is CASRLDSLQETQYF. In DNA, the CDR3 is TGTGCCAGCAGACTGGACAGTCTCCAAGAGACCCAGTACTTC.

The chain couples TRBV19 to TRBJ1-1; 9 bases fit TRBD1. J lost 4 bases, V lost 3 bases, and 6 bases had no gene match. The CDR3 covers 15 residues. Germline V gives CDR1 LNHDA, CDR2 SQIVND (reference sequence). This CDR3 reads CASSIGTGFGTEAFF. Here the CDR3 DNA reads TGTGCCAGTAGTATCGGGACAGGGTTTGGCACTGAAGCTTTCTTT. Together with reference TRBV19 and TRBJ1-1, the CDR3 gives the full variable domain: DGGITQSPKYLFRKEGQNVTLSCEQNLNHDAMYWYRQDPGQGLRLIYYSQIVNDFQKGDIAEGYSVSREKKESFPLTVTSAQKNPTAFYLCASSIGTGFGTEAFFGQGTRLTVV.

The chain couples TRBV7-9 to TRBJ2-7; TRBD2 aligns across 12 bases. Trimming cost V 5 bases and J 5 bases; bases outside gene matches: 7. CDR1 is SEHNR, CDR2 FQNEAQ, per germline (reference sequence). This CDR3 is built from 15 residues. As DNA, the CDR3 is TGTGCCAGCAGCGCATCGACTAGCGGGAGCGACGAGCAGTACTTC. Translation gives CASSASTSGSDEQYF.

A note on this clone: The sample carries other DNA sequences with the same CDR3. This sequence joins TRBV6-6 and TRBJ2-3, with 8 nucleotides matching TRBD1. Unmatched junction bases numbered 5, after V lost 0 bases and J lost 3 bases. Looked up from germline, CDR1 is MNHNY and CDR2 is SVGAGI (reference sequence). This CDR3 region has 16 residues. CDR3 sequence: CASSYSGQGDTDTQYF. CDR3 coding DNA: TGTGCCAGCAGTTACTCTGGACAGGGAGATACAGATACGCAGTATTTT.